These T cell receptor beta chains were read from a single sample in a study of blood T cells in healthy people across ages. A single record per CDR3 protein comes from TCRdb applying MiXCR to the 5' RACE reads. The sample contains about 830,000 distinct CDR3 sequences, 62% of which appear only once. Source material: blood. These receptors were taken from a man aged 25-45 years in good health. CDR3s include the opening cysteine and the closing phenylalanine or tryptophan. D genes are given only for firm matches. Clone size is stated in some rows and not others, as once, few, many or a class when expanded.

D gene,J gene,clone size,V gene,CDR3 DNA,CDR3 protein
.,TRBJ2-1,.,TRBV7-9,TGTGCCATAACGGGATCCTCTGGGGATGAGCAGTTCTTC,CAITGSSGDEQFF
.,TRBJ2-1,few,TRBV4-1,TGCGCCAGCAGCCAGGGAGTTGCGAATGAGCAGTTCTTC,CASSQGVANEQFF
.,TRBJ1-5,few,TRBV20-1,TGCAGTGCTGTACTCCCACATAGCAATCAGCCCCAGCATTTT,CSAVLPHSNQPQHF
.,TRBJ1-1,.,TRBV29-1,TGCAGCGTTGATGAGGTCCCGAACACTGAAGCTTTCTTT,CSVDEVPNTEAFF
TRBD1,TRBJ1-4,.,TRBV6-2/TRBV6-3,TGTGCCAGCAGTTACGGGGGACAGGGGGCAGTTAATGAAAAACTGTTTTTT,CASSYGGQGAVNEKLFF
TRBD1,TRBJ1-5,.,TRBV20-1,TGCAGTGCCGGGACAGCCAATCAGCCCCAGCATTTT,CSAGTANQPQHF
TRBD2,TRBJ2-1,.,TRBV5-1,TGCGCCAGCAGCACCCGGACTAGCGGATTATACAATGAGCAGTTCTTC,CASSTRTSGLYNEQFF
.,TRBJ1-1,once,TRBV12-3/TRBV12-4,TGTGCCAGCAGTTTATTGCAGGGCGCTGAAGCTTTCTTT,CASSLLQGAEAFF
.,TRBJ2-1,.,TRBV7-4,TGTGCCAGCAGCTTAGGGGCGGGGGCGATCACCTACAATGAGCAGTTCTTC,CASSLGAGAITYNEQFF
.,TRBJ2-1,.,TRBV3-1,TGTGCCAGCAGCTATTCGGGACCCATGGACCAGTTCTTC,CASSYSGPMDQFF
.,TRBJ2-7,.,TRBV6-2/TRBV6-3,TGTGCCAGCAAACCTAGGAGGGGCTCCTACGAGCAGTATTTC,CASKPRRGSYEQYF
TRBD1,TRBJ2-7,.,TRBV6-1,TGTGCCAGCAGTGAAGGCCCAGGGGGCGCCGGGAACGAGCAGTACTTC,CASSEGPGGAGNEQYF
.,TRBJ2-3,.,TRBV5-6,TGTGCCAGCAGCTTGGTTCCCCCGTCAGATACGCAGTATTTT,CASSLVPPSDTQYF
TRBD1,TRBJ1-6,once,TRBV20-1,TGCAGTGCTCCCTGGAGGACAGGAAATTCACCCCTCCACTTT,CSAPWRTGNSPLHF
.,TRBJ2-7,.,TRBV5-5,TGTGCCAGCAGAAGAGGGGTCTCCTACGAGCAGTACTTC,CASRRGVSYEQYF
TRBD1,TRBJ2-1,few,TRBV7-3,TGTGCCAGCAGCTTTAGACAGGGCCGAGGGGATGACAATGAGCAGTTCTTC,CASSFRQGRGDDNEQFF
.,TRBJ2-4,.,TRBV7-9,TGTGCCAGCAGCTTCGGGCAGACCAACAATGAGCAGTACTTC,CASSFGQTNNEQYF
TRBD2,TRBJ2-1,few,TRBV6-2/TRBV6-3,TGTGCCAGCGAAAACCCGGGACTAGCGGGGGACAATGAGCAGTTCTTC,CASENPGLAGDNEQFF
TRBD2,TRBJ2-1,.,TRBV7-3,TGTGCCAGCAGCTTAAACTCCGGACTAGCGGGGGATAATGAGCAGTTCTTC,CASSLNSGLAGDNEQFF
.,TRBJ1-2,few,TRBV12-3/TRBV12-4,TGTGCCAGCAGCCGCGGGAACCCCAGGGCTGGCTACACCTTC,CASSRGNPRAGYTF
TRBD1,TRBJ2-4,.,TRBV9,TGTGCCAGCAGCAAGGGGACAGGGGTAAACATTCAGTACTTC,CASSKGTGVNIQYF
.,TRBJ2-4,.,TRBV12-3/TRBV12-4,TGTGCCAGCAGTCCTCCAAGGTCCGGAAACATTCAGTACTTC,CASSPPRSGNIQYF
TRBD1,TRBJ2-5,.,TRBV6-2/TRBV6-3,TGTGCCAGCAGTTACCAGGGGGCGCGTTCTGAGCAGTACTTC,CASSYQGARSEQYF
.,TRBJ1-2,.,TRBV7-9,TGTGCCAGCAGCTTAGTGGGGGATGGTGGCTACACCTTC,CASSLVGDGGYTF
.,TRBJ2-2,once,TRBV4-3,TGCGCCAGCAGCCACGGCGGGGCCAGGTACACCGGGGAGCTGTTTTTT,CASSHGGARYTGELFF
.,TRBJ2-1,many,TRBV28,TGTGCCAGCAGCCGGAATGAGCAGTTCTTC,CASSRNEQFF
TRBD1,TRBJ2-7,.,TRBV28,TGTGCCAGCAGGATGGACAGGGTCGACGAGCAGTACTTC,CASRMDRVDEQYF
.,TRBJ1-2,.,TRBV4-3,TGCGCCAGCAGCCACGGCGCAAGGGGCTACACCTTC,CASSHGARGYTF
TRBD1,TRBJ1-6,.,TRBV29-1,TGCAGCGTTCGCGACAGGGAATATTCACCCCTCCACTTT,CSVRDREYSPLHF
.,TRBJ2-2,.,TRBV12-3/TRBV12-4,TGTGCCAGCAGCCATAGAGGATTTGCCGGGGAGCTGTTTTTT,CASSHRGFAGELFF
TRBD2,TRBJ2-7,.,TRBV20-1,TGCAGTGCTTCCGCGGGGGGGCCCTACGAGCAGTACTTC,CSASAGGPYEQYF
.,TRBJ1-2,.,TRBV20-1,TGCAGTGCTAGAGATCTGCGGGGGGATCCCCCGGAGGGCTACACCTTC,CSARDLRGDPPEGYTF
.,TRBJ2-7,.,TRBV6-1,TGTGCCAGCAGTGAAGGGGCAGTGAGCTCCTACGAGCAGTACTTC,CASSEGAVSSYEQYF
.,TRBJ2-1,.,TRBV24-1,TGTGCCACCAGTGTCTCCCTCTGGACCTCCGAGGGCAATGAGCAGTTCTTC,CATSVSLWTSEGNEQFF
TRBD2,TRBJ2-5,few,TRBV9,TGTGCCAGCAGCGTAGCGGGGGGACTCCAAGAGACCCAGTACTTC,CASSVAGGLQETQYF
.,TRBJ2-5,once,TRBV5-4,TGTGCCAGCAGCTTGGGGGAAAGGACATTCCTGGGAGAGACCCAGTACTTC,CASSLGERTFLGETQYF
.,TRBJ2-5,few,TRBV5-5,TGTGCCAGCAGTTCACGTCAAGAGACCCAGTACTTC,CASSSRQETQYF
TRBD1,TRBJ1-4,few,TRBV3-1,TGTGCCAGCAGAAACACAGGGGGCCGGAATGAAAAACTGTTTTTT,CASRNTGGRNEKLFF
.,TRBJ2-1,.,TRBV7-2,TGTGCCAGCAGCTTATTTCAGGGGCTTGAGCAGTTCTTC,CASSLFQGLEQFF
.,TRBJ1-1,.,TRBV6-2/TRBV6-3,TGTGCCAGCGGGGACGGATCCCCAAGACCCGAAGCTTTCTTT,CASGDGSPRPEAFF
TRBD1,TRBJ2-3,.,TRBV6-6,TGTGCCAGCAGTTACCCCGGTAGGGGGCGGAAAGATACGCAGTATTTT,CASSYPGRGRKDTQYF
.,TRBJ2-5,many,TRBV10-3,TGTGCCATCAGTGAGTCCAACTCACCTTTCCAAGAGACCCAGTACTTC,CAISESNSPFQETQYF
.,TRBJ2-3,.,TRBV5-8,TGTGCCAGCAGCTTAATGGAAAGCACAGATACGCAGTATTTT,CASSLMESTDTQYF
.,TRBJ2-2,.,TRBV7-9,TGTGCCAGCAGCCCGGGGCCGCACACCGGGGAGCTGTTTTTT,CASSPGPHTGELFF
TRBD1,TRBJ2-3,few,TRBV5-1,TGCGCCAGCAGCTGGGACAGGGAAACCGATACGCAGTATTTT,CASSWDRETDTQYF
TRBD1,TRBJ2-7,.,TRBV29-1,TGCAGCGTAGCTACCGGGACAGGGAACTACGAGCAGTACTTC,CSVATGTGNYEQYF
TRBD2,TRBJ2-1,.,TRBV7-3,TGTGCCAGCAGCTTAACGGGAGGGACGTACAATGAGCAGTTCTTC,CASSLTGGTYNEQFF
TRBD1,TRBJ2-7,.,TRBV20-1,TGCAGTGCTTATGGGACAGCTACCTACGAGCAGTACTTC,CSAYGTATYEQYF
TRBD2,TRBJ2-5,.,TRBV28,TGTGCCATTGGGACTAGCGGGGTGTCTTCGAAGCAGTACTTC,CAIGTSGVSSKQYF
TRBD1,TRBJ2-4,.,TRBV6-5,TGTGCCAGCACCACGACAGGGGGCGCTGCCAAAAACATTCAGTACTTC,CASTTTGGAAKNIQYF
TRBD1,TRBJ1-5,few,TRBV28,TGTGCCAGCAGTTTAGGGGGACAGATCAATCAGCCCCAGCATTTT,CASSLGGQINQPQHF
.,TRBJ1-6,.,TRBV6-6,TGTGCCAGCAGTTACTCGACAGGTTACGATAATTCACCCCTCCACTTT,CASSYSTGYDNSPLHF